This T cell receptor (beta chain) was captured in a study of blood T cells in healthy people across ages. V dropped 0 bases and J dropped 4 bases, with 20 bases sitting between them. Germline V gene data show CDR1 as KGHDR and CDR2 as SFDVKD. CDR3 length: 18 amino acids. General observations from the study: Among T cells, TCR beta diversity per million cells dropped roughly linearly as age rose.

It was with a sample-barcoded 5' primer and a J-beta primer mix that a second PCR of about 6 to 11 cycles was run. TCRdb itself ran the 5' RACE reads through MiXCR, one entry per CDR3 protein. The sample lists 850,000 to 1,100,000 distinct CDR3 sequences, around two fifths occurring once. This clonotype showed up just a few times. What it recognizes is unknown. Sequencing input: blood. The chain combines TRBV24-1 with TRBJ1-1; weak D call: TRBD1 (5 bases). The TCR sequence derives from a man aged 18 to 35 in good health. CDR3 DNA: TGTGCCACCAGTGATTTGGGCCCCGAGTTTGGACAACTCACTGAAGCTTTCTTT. Protein product: CATSDLGPEFGQLTEAFF.